The entry below describes one TCR beta chain. Its specificity is unknown. This CDR3 contains 13 residues. Trimming removed 2 bases from V and 5 bases from J, with 6 bases in between. Germline V lookup: CDR1 WNHNN, CDR2 SYGVQD (reference sequence). PCR involved 60 Vbeta and 13 Jbeta primers. Profiling relied on immunoSEQ multiplex PCR, and the TCRdb table lists in-frame clones only, not all of them. The sample includes approximately 110,000 clones, roughly 80% of them seen just once. This entry is derived from a study of cytomegalovirus exposure and HLA in healthy donors. Notes on the study in general: Listed as cytomegalovirus-associated were 170 or so TCR beta chains.

V is TRBV10-1 and J is TRBJ2-2; the D is unclear. The receptor was isolated from a man aged 25 to 45 in good health and CMV-seropositive. Sequenced sample: PBMCs. The CDR3 protein is CASSEVATGELFF. The CDR3 DNA sequence: TGCGCCAGCAGTGAGGTAGCTACCGGGGAGCTGTTTTTT.